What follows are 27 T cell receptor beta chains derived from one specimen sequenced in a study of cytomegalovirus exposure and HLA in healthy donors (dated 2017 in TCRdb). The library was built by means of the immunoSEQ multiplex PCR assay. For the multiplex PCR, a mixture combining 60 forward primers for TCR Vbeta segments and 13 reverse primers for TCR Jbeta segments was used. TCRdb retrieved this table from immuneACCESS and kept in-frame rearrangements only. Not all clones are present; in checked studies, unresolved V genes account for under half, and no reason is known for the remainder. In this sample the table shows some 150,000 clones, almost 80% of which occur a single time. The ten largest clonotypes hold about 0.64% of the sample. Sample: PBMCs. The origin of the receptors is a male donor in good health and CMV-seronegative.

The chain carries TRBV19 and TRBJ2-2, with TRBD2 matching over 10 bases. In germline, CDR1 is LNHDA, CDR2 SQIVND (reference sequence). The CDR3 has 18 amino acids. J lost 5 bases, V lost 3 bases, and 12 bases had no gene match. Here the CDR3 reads CASSMGFSSGRETGELFF. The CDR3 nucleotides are TGTGCCAGTAGTATGGGCTTTTCTAGCGGGAGAGAGACCGGGGAGCTGTTTTTT.

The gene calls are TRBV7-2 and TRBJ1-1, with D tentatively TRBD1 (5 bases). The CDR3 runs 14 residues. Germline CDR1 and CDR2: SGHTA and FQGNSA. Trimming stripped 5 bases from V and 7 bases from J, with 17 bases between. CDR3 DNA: TGTGCCAGCAGCCCGGAAGGGGCAGGCCTTGAAGCTTTCTTT. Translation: CASSPEGAGLEAFF.

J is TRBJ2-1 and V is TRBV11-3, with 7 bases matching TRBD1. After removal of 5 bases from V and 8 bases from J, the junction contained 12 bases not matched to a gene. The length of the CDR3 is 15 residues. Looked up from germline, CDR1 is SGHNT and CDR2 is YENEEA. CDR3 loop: CASSPGQIPGDEQFF. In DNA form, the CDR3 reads TGTGCCAGCAGCCCGGGACAGATCCCCGGGGATGAGCAGTTCTTC. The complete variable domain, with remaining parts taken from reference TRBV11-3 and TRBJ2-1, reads EAGVVQSPRYKIIEKKQPVAFWCNPISGHNTLYWYLQNLGQGPELLIRYENEEAVDDSQLPKDRFSAERLKGVDSTLKIQPAELGDSAVYLCASSPGQIPGDEQFFGPGTRLTVL.

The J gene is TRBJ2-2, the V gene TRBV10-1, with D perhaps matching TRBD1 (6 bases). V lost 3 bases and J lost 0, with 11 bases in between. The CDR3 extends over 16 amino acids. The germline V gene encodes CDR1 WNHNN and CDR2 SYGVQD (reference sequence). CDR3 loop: CASSDARGANTGELFF. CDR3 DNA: TGCGCCAGCAGTGATGCCAGGGGCGCGAACACCGGGGAGCTGTTTTTT.

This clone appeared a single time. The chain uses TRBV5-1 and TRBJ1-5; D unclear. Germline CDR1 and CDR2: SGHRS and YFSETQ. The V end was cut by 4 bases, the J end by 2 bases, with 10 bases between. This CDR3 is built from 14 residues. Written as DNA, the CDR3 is TGCGCCAGCAGCATGGACGGTGGCAATCAGCCCCAGCATTTT. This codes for CASSMDGGNQPQHF. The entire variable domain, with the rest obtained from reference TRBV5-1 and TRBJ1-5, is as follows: KAGVTQTPRYLIKTRGQQVTLSCSPISGHRSVSWYQQTPGQGLQFLFEYFSETQRNKGNFPGRFSGRQFSNSRSEMNVSTLELGDSALYLCASSMDGGNQPQHFGDGTRLSIL.

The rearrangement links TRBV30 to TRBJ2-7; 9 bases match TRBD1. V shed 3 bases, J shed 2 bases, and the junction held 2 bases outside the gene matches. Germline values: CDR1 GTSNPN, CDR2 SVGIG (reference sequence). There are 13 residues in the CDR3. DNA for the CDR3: TGTGCCTGGAGCGGGACAGGGACCTACGAGCAGTACTTC. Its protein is CAWSGTGTYEQYF.

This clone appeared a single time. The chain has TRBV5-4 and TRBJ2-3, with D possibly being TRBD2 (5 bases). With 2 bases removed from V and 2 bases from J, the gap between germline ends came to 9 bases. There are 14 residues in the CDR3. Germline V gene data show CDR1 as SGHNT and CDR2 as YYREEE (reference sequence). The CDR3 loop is CASSLSGSTDTQYF. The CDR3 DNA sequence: TGTGCCAGCAGCTTAAGCGGTTCCACAGATACGCAGTATTTT.

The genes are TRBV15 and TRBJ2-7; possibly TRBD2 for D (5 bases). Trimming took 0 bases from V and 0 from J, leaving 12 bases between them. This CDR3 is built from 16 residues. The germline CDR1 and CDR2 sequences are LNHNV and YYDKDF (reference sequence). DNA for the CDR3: TGTGCCACCAGCAGAGAGTGGCAGGCGGGCTCCTACGAGCAGTACTTC. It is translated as CATSREWQAGSYEQYF.

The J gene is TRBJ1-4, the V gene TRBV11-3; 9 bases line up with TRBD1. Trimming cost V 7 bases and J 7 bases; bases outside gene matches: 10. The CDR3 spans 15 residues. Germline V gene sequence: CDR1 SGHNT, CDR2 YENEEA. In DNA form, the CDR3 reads TGTGCCAGCACCAGAACAGGGGGCTTGGGTGAAAAACTGTTTTTT. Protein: CASTRTGGLGEKLFF. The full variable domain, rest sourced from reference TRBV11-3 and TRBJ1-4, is EAGVVQSPRYKIIEKKQPVAFWCNPISGHNTLYWYLQNLGQGPELLIRYENEEAVDDSQLPKDRFSAERLKGVDSTLKIQPAELGDSAVYLCASTRTGGLGEKLFFGSGTQLSVL.

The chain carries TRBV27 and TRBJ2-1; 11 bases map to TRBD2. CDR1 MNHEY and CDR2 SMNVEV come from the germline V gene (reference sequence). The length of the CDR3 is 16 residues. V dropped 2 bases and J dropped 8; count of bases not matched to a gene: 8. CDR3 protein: CASSLVLAGGWDEQFF. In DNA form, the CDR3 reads TGTGCCAGCAGTTTAGTGCTAGCGGGAGGCTGGGATGAGCAGTTCTTC.

CDR3 DNA: TGTGCCACCAGCAGTCAACGGGGTTACGAGCAGTACTTC. Its protein product is CATSSQRGYEQYF. The rearrangement joins TRBV15 to TRBJ2-7; D perhaps matches TRBD2 (5 bases). V dropped 3 bases and J dropped 4 bases, with 10 bases sitting between them. Germline V CDR1 and CDR2: LNHNV, YYDKDF (reference sequence). CDR3 length: 13 residues.

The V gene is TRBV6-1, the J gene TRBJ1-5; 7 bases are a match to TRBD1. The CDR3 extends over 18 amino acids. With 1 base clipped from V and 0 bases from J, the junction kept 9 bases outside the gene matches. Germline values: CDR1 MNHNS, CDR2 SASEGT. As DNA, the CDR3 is TGTGCCAGCAGTGAAGTGTGGGACAGCTATTATAGCAATCAGCCCCAGCATTTT. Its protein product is CASSEVWDSYYSNQPQHF.

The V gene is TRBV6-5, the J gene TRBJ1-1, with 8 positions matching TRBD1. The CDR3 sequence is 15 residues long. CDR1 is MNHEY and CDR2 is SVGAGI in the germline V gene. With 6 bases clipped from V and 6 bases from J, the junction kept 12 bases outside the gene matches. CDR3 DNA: TGTGCCAGCAGGCAAGGACAGGGAGTCGCCTCTGAAGCTTTCTTT. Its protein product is CASRQGQGVASEAFF.

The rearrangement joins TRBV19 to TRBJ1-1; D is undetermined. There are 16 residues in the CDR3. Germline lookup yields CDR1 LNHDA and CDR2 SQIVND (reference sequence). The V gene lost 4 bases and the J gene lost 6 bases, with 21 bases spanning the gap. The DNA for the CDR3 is TGTGCCAGTAGTACACGGGAGGGTGGTCATCACGCTGAAGCTTTCTTT. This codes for CASSTREGGHHAEAFF.

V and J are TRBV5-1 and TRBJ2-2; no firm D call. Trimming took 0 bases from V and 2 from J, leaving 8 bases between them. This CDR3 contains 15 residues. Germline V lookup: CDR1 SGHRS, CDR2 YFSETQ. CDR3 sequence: CASSLVAINTGELFF. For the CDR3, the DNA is TGCGCCAGCAGCTTGGTAGCCATTAACACCGGGGAGCTGTTTTTT.

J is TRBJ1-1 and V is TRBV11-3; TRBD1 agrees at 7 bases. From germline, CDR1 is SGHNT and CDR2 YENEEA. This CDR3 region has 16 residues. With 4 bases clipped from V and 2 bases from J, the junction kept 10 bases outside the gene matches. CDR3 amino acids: CASSSLRQGTNTEAFF. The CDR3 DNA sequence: TGTGCCAGCAGCTCACTCCGACAGGGAACTAACACTGAAGCTTTCTTT.

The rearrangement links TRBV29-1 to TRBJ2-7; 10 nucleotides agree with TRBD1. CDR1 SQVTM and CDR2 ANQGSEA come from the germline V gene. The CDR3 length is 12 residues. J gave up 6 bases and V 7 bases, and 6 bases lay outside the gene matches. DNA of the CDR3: TGCAGCGGCGGGGGACAGGGGTCCGAGCAGTACTTC. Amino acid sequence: CSGGGQGSEQYF.

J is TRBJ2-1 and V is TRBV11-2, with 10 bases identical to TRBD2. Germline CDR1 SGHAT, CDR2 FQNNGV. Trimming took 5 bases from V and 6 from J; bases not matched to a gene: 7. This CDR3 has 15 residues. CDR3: CASSRGTSASNEQFF. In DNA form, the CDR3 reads TGTGCCAGCAGCCGTGGGACTAGCGCGAGCAATGAGCAGTTCTTC. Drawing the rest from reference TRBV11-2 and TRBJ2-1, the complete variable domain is EAGVAQSPRYKIIEKRQSVAFWCNPISGHATLYWYQQILGQGPKLLIQFQNNGVVDDSQLPKDRFSAERLKGVDSTLKIQPAKLEDSAVYLCASSRGTSASNEQFFGPGTRLTVL.

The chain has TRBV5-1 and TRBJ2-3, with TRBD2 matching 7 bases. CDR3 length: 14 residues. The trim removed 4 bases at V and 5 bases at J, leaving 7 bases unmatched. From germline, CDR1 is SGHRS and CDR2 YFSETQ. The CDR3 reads CASSGTSDGDTQYF. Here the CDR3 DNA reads TGCGCCAGCAGCGGTACTAGCGACGGAGATACGCAGTATTTT.

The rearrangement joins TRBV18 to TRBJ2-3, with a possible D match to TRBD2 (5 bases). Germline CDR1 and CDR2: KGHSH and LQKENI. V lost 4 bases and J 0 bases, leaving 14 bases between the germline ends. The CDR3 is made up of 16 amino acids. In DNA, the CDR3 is TGTGCCAGCTCACTCCAGCGGAGCCCTAGCACAGATACGCAGTATTTT. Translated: CASSLQRSPSTDTQYF.

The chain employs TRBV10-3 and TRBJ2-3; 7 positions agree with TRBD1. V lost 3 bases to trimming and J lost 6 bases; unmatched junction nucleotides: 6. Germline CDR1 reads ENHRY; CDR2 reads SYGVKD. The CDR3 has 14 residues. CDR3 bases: TGTGCCATCAGTGAAGGGCCCAGGGGGGATACGCAGTATTTT. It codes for CAISEGPRGDTQYF.

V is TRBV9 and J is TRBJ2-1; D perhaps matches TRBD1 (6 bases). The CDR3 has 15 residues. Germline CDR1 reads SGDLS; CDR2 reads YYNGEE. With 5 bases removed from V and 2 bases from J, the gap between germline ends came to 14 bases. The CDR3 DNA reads TGTGCCAGCAGTGCAGGGGTCGGCGCCTACAATGAGCAGTTCTTC. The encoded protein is CASSAGVGAYNEQFF. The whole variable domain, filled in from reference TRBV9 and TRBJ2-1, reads DSGVTQTPKHLITATGQRVTLRCSPRSGDLSVYWYQQSLDQGLQFLIQYYNGEERAKGNILERFSAQQFPDLHSELNLSSLELGDSALYFCASSAGVGAYNEQFFGPGTRLTVL.

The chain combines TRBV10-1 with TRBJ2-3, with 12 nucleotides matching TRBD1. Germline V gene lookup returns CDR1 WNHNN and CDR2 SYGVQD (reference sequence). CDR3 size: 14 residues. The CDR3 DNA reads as TGCTGTAGGGAGGGACAGGGGGCTACAGATACGCAGTATTTT. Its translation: CCREGQGATDTQYF.

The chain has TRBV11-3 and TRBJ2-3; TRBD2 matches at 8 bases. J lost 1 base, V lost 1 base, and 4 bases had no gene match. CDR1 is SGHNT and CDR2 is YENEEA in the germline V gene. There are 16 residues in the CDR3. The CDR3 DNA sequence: TGTGCCAGCAGCTTAGGAGCGGGGGTCCGCACAGATACGCAGTATTTT. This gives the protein CASSLGAGVRTDTQYF.

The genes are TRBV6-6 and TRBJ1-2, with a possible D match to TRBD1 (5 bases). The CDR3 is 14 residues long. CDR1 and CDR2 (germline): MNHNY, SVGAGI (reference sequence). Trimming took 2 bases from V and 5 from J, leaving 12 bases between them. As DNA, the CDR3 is TGTGCCAGCAGTTACAGCAGGGTGGAATATGGCTACACCTTC. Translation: CASSYSRVEYGYTF.

CDR3 loop: CASSTQRGGTGELFF. For the CDR3, the DNA is TGTGCCAGCAGCACTCAGCGGGGGGGCACCGGGGAGCTGTTTTTT. The chain employs TRBV7-2 and TRBJ2-2; 10 bases are shared with TRBD2. Germline V gene data show CDR1 as SGHTA and CDR2 as FQGNSA. The CDR3 consists of 15 residues. Germline trimming cut 5 bases from V and 4 bases from J; bases unmatched to any gene: 4.

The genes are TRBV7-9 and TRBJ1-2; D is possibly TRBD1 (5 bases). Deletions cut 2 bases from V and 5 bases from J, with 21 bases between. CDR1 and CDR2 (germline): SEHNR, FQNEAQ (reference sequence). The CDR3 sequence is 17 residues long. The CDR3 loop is CASSLYSGRPPLYGYTF. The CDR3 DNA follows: TGTGCCAGCAGCTTATACTCAGGGCGCCCACCCCTATATGGCTACACCTTC.